The rows below give T cell receptor beta chains drawn from one sample of a study of T cells in Graves' hyperthyroidism and ophthalmopathy. Via MiXCR, TCRdb re-called the multiplex PCR reads, giving one row per CDR3 protein. Here the sample spans 600,000 to 750,000 distinct CDR3 sequences, around 16% being singletons. The sample was blood. The receptors derive from a man in his fifties with Graves' hyperthyroidism. CDR3s include the opening cysteine and the closing phenylalanine or tryptophan.

j_gene: TRBJ1-5
v_gene: TRBV19
CDR3aa: CASSIGTVSNQPQHF

j_gene: TRBJ1-5
v_gene: TRBV5-5
CDR3aa: CASSLGTGTKNQPQHF

j_gene: TRBJ1-4
v_gene: TRBV19
CDR3aa: CASSIGATNEKLFF

j_gene: TRBJ2-1
v_gene: TRBV20-1
CDR3aa: CSARQALGAGVYNEQFF

j_gene: TRBJ2-7
v_gene: TRBV7-2
CDR3aa: CASSSRGRGVYEQYF

j_gene: TRBJ2-1
v_gene: TRBV20-1
CDR3aa: CSAREYSYNEQFF

j_gene: TRBJ1-4
v_gene: TRBV19
CDR3aa: CASSPGGSTNEKLFF

j_gene: TRBJ2-3
v_gene: TRBV18
CDR3aa: CASSPRNIGTDTQYF

j_gene: TRBJ2-3
v_gene: TRBV10-1
CDR3aa: CASSESGGSLLVDTQYF

j_gene: TRBJ2-3
v_gene: TRBV5-4
CDR3aa: CASSPLPTGADTQYF

j_gene: TRBJ1-1
v_gene: TRBV30
CDR3aa: CAWSYLSGEAFF

j_gene: TRBJ1-1
v_gene: TRBV13
CDR3aa: CASSPQDLTHTEAFF

j_gene: TRBJ1-1
v_gene: TRBV3-1
CDR3aa: CASSQVWQRTELNTEAFF

j_gene: TRBJ2-1
v_gene: TRBV6-1
CDR3aa: CASSGIGLATYNEQFF